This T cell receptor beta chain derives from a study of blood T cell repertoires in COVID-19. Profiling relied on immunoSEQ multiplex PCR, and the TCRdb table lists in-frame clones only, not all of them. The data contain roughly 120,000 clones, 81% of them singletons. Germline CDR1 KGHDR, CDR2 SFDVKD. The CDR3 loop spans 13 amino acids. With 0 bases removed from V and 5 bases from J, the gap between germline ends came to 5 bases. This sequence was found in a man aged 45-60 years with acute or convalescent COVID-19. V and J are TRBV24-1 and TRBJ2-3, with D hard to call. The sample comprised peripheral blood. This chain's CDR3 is CATSDLFRDTQYF. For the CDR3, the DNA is TGTGCCACCAGTGATTTGTTTAGAGATACGCAGTATTTT.